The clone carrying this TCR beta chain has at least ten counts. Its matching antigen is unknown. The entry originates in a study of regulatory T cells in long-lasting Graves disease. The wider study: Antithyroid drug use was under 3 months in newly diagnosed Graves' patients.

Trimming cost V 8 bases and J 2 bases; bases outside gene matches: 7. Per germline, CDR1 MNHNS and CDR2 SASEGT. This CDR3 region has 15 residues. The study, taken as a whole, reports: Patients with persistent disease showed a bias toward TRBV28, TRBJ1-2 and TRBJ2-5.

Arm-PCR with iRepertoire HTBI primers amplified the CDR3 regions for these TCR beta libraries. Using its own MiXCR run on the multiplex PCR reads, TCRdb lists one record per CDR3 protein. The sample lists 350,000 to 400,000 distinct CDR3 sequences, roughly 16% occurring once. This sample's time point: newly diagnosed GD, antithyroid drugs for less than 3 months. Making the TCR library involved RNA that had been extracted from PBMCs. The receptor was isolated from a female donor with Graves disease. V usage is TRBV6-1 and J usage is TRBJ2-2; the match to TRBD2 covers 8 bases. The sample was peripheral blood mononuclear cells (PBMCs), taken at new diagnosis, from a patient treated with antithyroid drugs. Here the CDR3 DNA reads TGTGCCAGCCTCCTCGCGGGAGGAAACACCGGGGAGCTGTTTTTT. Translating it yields CASLLAGGNTGELFF.